One and the same sample provided the 18 T cell receptor beta chains below, sequenced in a study of glioma-infiltrating T cells after dendritic cell vaccination. Using immunoSEQ multiplex PCR, the repertoire was profiled, and TCRdb retains in-frame clones only, with some absent. The repertoire holds about 36,000 clones, with 82% as singletons. Sequenced here: blood, sampled before dendritic cell vaccination. These receptors came from a human donor with glioblastoma.

V is TRBV5-8 and J is TRBJ2-5; 10 bases agree with TRBD2. This CDR3 has 15 amino acids. The germline V gene encodes CDR1 SGHTS and CDR2 YDEGEE. V dropped 2 bases and J dropped 5; count of bases not matched to a gene: 6. CDR3 sequence (DNA): TGTGCCAGCAGCTTCGGACTAGCGGAGGGGGAGACCCAGTACTTC. Protein product: CASSFGLAEGETQYF.

The V gene is TRBV4-2, the J gene TRBJ2-2; 7 bases fit TRBD1. The CDR3 spans 17 residues. CDR1 and CDR2 from the germline V gene are LGHNA and YNFKEQ. The junction had 9 bases not matched to a gene; V was cut back by 0 bases and J by 5 bases. In DNA form, the CDR3 reads TGTGCCAGCAGCCAAGACAGGGGGACCATCAATACCGGGGAGCTGTTTTTT. Encoded protein: CASSQDRGTINTGELFF.

This clone showed up just once. The chain's CDR3 is CSVRDRGLETQYF. The DNA of the CDR3 is TGCAGCGTCCGGGACAGGGGGCTTGAGACCCAGTACTTC. The genes are TRBV29-1 and TRBJ2-5, with 12 nucleotides matching TRBD1. CDR1 is SQVTM, CDR2 ANQGSEA, per germline. This CDR3 region has 13 residues. The V and J ends lost 6 bases and 5 bases, in that order; junction bases with no gene match: 4. Variable domain in full (rest from reference TRBV29-1 and TRBJ2-5): SAVISQKPSRDICQRGTSLTIQCQVDSQVTMMFWYRQQPGQSLTLIATANQGSEATYESGFVIDKFPISRPNLTFSTLTVSNMSPEDSSIYLCSVRDRGLETQYFGPGTRLLVL.

A word on this clone: Lacking the conserved final phenylalanine or tryptophan, this CDR3 likely reflects a read error. No DNA is shown, since the ends of the CDR3 on it are uncertain; the CDR3 is the one TCRdb lists. The rearrangement joins TRBV30 to TRBJ1-2. CDR1 is GTSNPN and CDR2 is SVGIG in the germline V gene (reference sequence). A total of 11 residues make up the CDR3, ends included. The CDR3: CAWSSGYTASV.

CDR3 amino acids: CASRDRNNEKLFF. The CDR3 nucleotides read TGTGCCAGTAGGGACAGGAATAATGAAAAACTGTTTTTT. The V gene is TRBV5-6, the J gene TRBJ1-4; 8 nucleotides align to TRBD1. The CDR3 runs to 13 residues. Trimming took 8 bases from V and 4 from J; bases not matched to a gene: 4. From germline, CDR1 is SGHDT and CDR2 YYEEEE.

The CDR3 nucleotides are TGTGCCAGCAGCGCAGGGGGGACTCCGTCCTACAATGAGCAGTTCTTC. It yields the protein CASSAGGTPSYNEQFF. The genes are TRBV9 and TRBJ2-1; D possibly corresponds to TRBD1 (7 bases). Germline lookup yields CDR1 SGDLS and CDR2 YYNGEE. This CDR3 contains 16 residues. V lost 3 bases and J lost 1, with 14 bases in between.

This chain joins TRBV27 and TRBJ2-2, with D tentatively TRBD1 (5 bases). The germline CDR1 and CDR2 sequences are MNHEY and SMNVEV (reference sequence). V was pared by 10 bases and J by 1 base, with 13 bases between. This CDR3 contains 14 residues. This CDR3 reads CATSQGVNTGELFF. For the CDR3, the DNA is TGTGCCACCAGCCAAGGGGTGAACACCGGGGAGCTGTTTTTT.

This clone has more than one count but fewer than ten. The chain joins TRBV5-1 to TRBJ1-1; D not resolved. V dropped 4 bases and J dropped 5 bases, with 18 bases sitting between them. The CDR3 extends over 15 amino acids. Germline V gene data show CDR1 as SGHRS and CDR2 as YFSETQ. CDR3 sequence reads: CASSRRPSWETEAFF. CDR3 in DNA: TGCGCCAGCAGCCGTAGACCCTCTTGGGAGACTGAAGCTTTCTTT.

The chain couples TRBV18 to TRBJ2-2, with TRBD2 matching 13 bases. The length of the CDR3 is 15 residues. The ends lost 3 bases at V and 7 bases at J; junction bases unmatched: 2. CDR1 is KGHSH and CDR2 is LQKENI in the germline V gene. The CDR3 region has the DNA TGTGCCAGCTCACCGGGACTAGCGGGGATCGGGGAGCTGTTTTTT. Its protein product is CASSPGLAGIGELFF.

This chain joins TRBV28 and TRBJ1-1; no clear D gene. Trimming took 4 bases from V and 7 from J, leaving 10 bases between them. The CDR3 has 12 amino acids. Germline loops: CDR1 MDHEN, CDR2 SYDVKM. The CDR3 region is CASSWREFEAFF. The CDR3 nucleotides are TGTGCCAGCAGTTGGCGGGAGTTTGAAGCTTTCTTT.

On this clone: Within the sample, other DNA sequences also encode this same CDR3. The V and J genes are TRBV10-1 and TRBJ1-6; D unclear. The length of the CDR3 is 13 residues. The V end was cut by 5 bases, the J end by 2 bases, with 4 bases between. From germline, CDR1 is WNHNN and CDR2 SYGVQD (reference sequence). DNA of the CDR3: TGCGCCAGCAGTCCTACCTATAATTCACCCCTCCACTTT. Translation: CASSPTYNSPLHF.

The V gene is TRBV25-1, the J gene TRBJ2-5; D possibly corresponds to TRBD2 (7 bases). The J call may not be correct, given that the DNA end is closer to TRBJ2-7. Germline-derived CDR1 and CDR2 are MGHDK and SYGVNS. The CDR3 contains 14 residues. CDR3 sequence reads: CASSQGGGSYEQYF. DNA of the CDR3: TGTGCCAGCAGTCAAGGGGGGGGATCCTACGAGCAGTACTTC.

The chain has TRBV4-3 and TRBJ2-1, with TRBD2 as a possible D gene (6 bases). This CDR3 region has 15 residues. Per germline, CDR1 LGHNA and CDR2 YSLEER. V lost 1 base, J lost 3 bases, and 10 bases lay in between. The CDR3 DNA is TGCGCCAGCAGCCAAGCGTGGGGGGTCTACAATGAGCAGTTCTTC. Amino acid sequence: CASSQAWGVYNEQFF.

This sequence joins TRBV15 and TRBJ2-5; D might be TRBD1 (6 bases). The tail of the sequence fits TRBJ2-7 better, so the J call may be wrong. The germline V gene has CDR1 LNHNV and CDR2 YYDKDF (reference sequence). The CDR3 contains 14 residues. This CDR3 reads CATSRGQDNYEQYF. The CDR3 nucleotides read TGTGCCACCAGCAGAGGACAGGATAACTACGAGCAGTACTTC.

The chain joins TRBV5-1 to TRBJ2-5, with 11 positions matching TRBD1. Looked up from germline, CDR1 is SGHRS and CDR2 is YFSETQ. This CDR3 is 13 amino acids long. J lost 10 bases, V lost 3 bases, and 5 bases had no gene match. The CDR3, as DNA: TGCGCCAGCAGCTCGGACAGGGGGCTTGACCAGTACTTC. Protein: CASSSDRGLDQYF.

This chain uses TRBV10-2 with TRBJ2-7, with 8 bases aligning to TRBD2. Germline loops: CDR1 WSHSY, CDR2 SAAADI. This CDR3 spans 13 amino acids. Trimming took 6 bases from V and 7 from J; bases not matched to a gene: 8. CDR3 sequence reads: CASSGGAAYEQYF. The CDR3 DNA follows: TGCGCCAGCAGCGGGGGGGCCGCGTATGAGCAGTACTTC.

This clone appeared a few times. V is TRBV29-1 and J is TRBJ2-7, with 7 nucleotides matching TRBD2. The CDR3 consists of 13 residues. V shed 4 bases and J 5 bases; nucleotides not matched to a gene: 8. Germline V gene sequence: CDR1 SQVTM, CDR2 ANQGSEA. The CDR3 DNA is TGCAGCGTTGGGGGAGGGCTCATCAACGAGCAGTACTTC. Its protein is CSVGGGLINEQYF.

This clone turned up a few times. This chain joins TRBV25-1 and TRBJ2-7; 15 nucleotides agree with TRBD2. The CDR3 spans 13 residues. CDR1 is MGHDK and CDR2 is SYGVNS in the germline V gene. J gave up 6 bases and V 9 bases, and 3 bases lay outside the gene matches. CDR3 nucleotide sequence: TGTGCCAGTGGACTAGCGGGGGGGCCCGAGCAGTACTTC. Its translation: CASGLAGGPEQYF.